This T cell receptor beta chain was sequenced in a study of T-cell memory formation after mild COVID-19. TCRdb ran MiXCR on the 5' RACE reads and lists one entry per CDR3 protein. This table has roughly 190,000 distinct CDR3 sequences, 10% to 13% appearing once. This CDR3 is built from 13 residues. The V gene end was trimmed by 6 bases and the J gene end by 3 bases; junction bases not matched to a gene: 4. This clonotype originated in a man younger than 35 who had mild COVID-19 (a few samples of this study predate the infection). Cell type and time point are not known. The sequencing input was PBMCs or a T cell subset sorted from them (not recorded which). The gene calls are TRBV12-3 or TRBV12-4 and TRBJ2-5; 7 bases align to TRBD1. In nucleotides, the CDR3 is TGTGCCAGCAGGGTAACAGGGGAAGAGACCCAGTACTTC. Its protein is CASRVTGEETQYF.